The 29 T cell receptor beta chains given below trace back to one sample, sequenced in a study of cytomegalovirus exposure and HLA in healthy donors. PCR used 60 Vbeta primers and 13 Jbeta primers. Generated by immunoSEQ multiplex PCR, the TCRdb table keeps only in-frame clones and is missing some. Seen in this sample are roughly 120,000 clones; the ten most common clones hold roughly 2.5%. Sequencing input: PBMCs. The receptor source for this set is a man younger than 45 in good health and CMV-seronegative.

The genes are TRBV4-1 and TRBJ2-2, with D unresolved. This CDR3 has 17 amino acids. Trimming pared 4 bases from V and 1 base from J, leaving 16 bases between. Germline V CDR1 and CDR2: MGHRA, YSYEKL. CDR3 region: CASSRYGSLLNTGELFF. The CDR3 DNA sequence: TGCGCCAGCAGCCGGTACGGGTCCCTTCTGAACACCGGGGAGCTGTTTTTT.

This chain uses TRBV18 with TRBJ2-2; no reliable D call. Germline V gene lookup returns CDR1 KGHSH and CDR2 LQKENI. The CDR3 is 14 residues long. V lost 2 bases to trimming and J lost 0 bases, with 4 bases between them. The CDR3 here is CASSPDTNTGELFF. The CDR3 nucleotides read TGTGCCAGCTCACCAGACACGAACACCGGGGAGCTGTTTTTT. The full variable domain, completed using reference TRBV18 and TRBJ2-2, is NAGVMQNPRHLVRRRGQEARLRCSPMKGHSHVYWYRQLPEEGLKFMVYLQKENIIDESGMPKERFSAEFPKEGPSILRIQQVVRGDSAAYFCASSPDTNTGELFFGEGSRLTVL.

V and J are TRBV7-9 and TRBJ2-3; the D gene is possibly TRBD2 (5 bases). Germline V lookup: CDR1 SEHNR, CDR2 FQNEAQ (reference sequence). V lost 6 bases, J lost 0 bases, and 7 bases lay in between. This CDR3 is 13 amino acids long. This CDR3 is CASSRDSTDTQYF. The CDR3 bases are TGTGCCAGCAGTCGGGATAGCACAGATACGCAGTATTTT.

The V and J genes are TRBV6-1 and TRBJ2-7; 9 positions match TRBD1. The CDR3 runs 14 residues. Trimming at V came to 6 bases and at J to 4 bases, leaving 7 bases not matched to a gene. The germline CDR1 and CDR2 sequences are MNHNS and SASEGT. CDR3 in DNA: TGTGCCAGCAGCAATACAGGGGGCGGATACGAGCAGTACTTC. Protein: CASSNTGGGYEQYF.

The V gene is TRBV7-8, the J gene TRBJ2-7; TRBD2 agrees at 10 bases. The CDR3 runs to 21 residues. CDR1 and CDR2 from the germline V gene are SGHVS and FQNEAQ. After removal of 1 base from V and 3 bases from J, the junction contained 21 bases not matched to a gene. The CDR3 reads CASSLGALAGDIQAAYYEQYF. The CDR3 nucleotides are TGTGCCAGCAGCTTAGGGGCGCTAGCGGGAGATATTCAGGCGGCCTACTACGAGCAGTACTTC. Based on the CDR3 plus reference TRBV7-8 and TRBJ2-7, the full variable domain is GAGVSQSPRYKVAKRGQDVALRCDPISGHVSLFWYQQALGQGPEFLTYFQNEAQLDKSGLPSDRFFAERPEGSVSTLKIQRTQQEDSAVYLCASSLGALAGDIQAAYYEQYFGPGTRLTVT.

The V gene is TRBV19, the J gene TRBJ1-5; D gene uncertain. Germline V CDR1 and CDR2: LNHDA, SQIVND (reference sequence). The germline V and J ends were trimmed by 7 bases and 1 base, with 17 bases remaining between them. The CDR3 has 16 residues. CDR3 nucleotides: TGTGCCAGTACCAATAGTCCTCCCCCAAGCAATCAGCCCCAGCATTTT. As protein: CASTNSPPPSNQPQHF.

The V and J genes are TRBV6-1 and TRBJ2-7, with TRBD2 matching 9 bases. Germline CDR1 reads MNHNS; CDR2 reads SASEGT. The V gene end was trimmed by 6 bases and the J gene end by 5 bases; junction bases not matched to a gene: 11. This CDR3 comprises 15 residues. The CDR3 loop reads CASSENAGGPHEQYF. The CDR3 nucleotides read TGTGCCAGCAGCGAGAACGCGGGAGGGCCCCACGAGCAGTACTTC.

The chain combines TRBV18 with TRBJ2-7, with D tentatively TRBD2 (5 bases). Deletions cut 0 bases from V and 1 base from J, with 13 bases between. The length of the CDR3 is 16 residues. Germline loops: CDR1 KGHSH, CDR2 LQKENI. The CDR3 DNA is TGTGCCAGCTCACCACCCCTGGCGGGCCCATCCTACGAGCAGTACTTC. Translated, it gives CASSPPLAGPSYEQYF. Filled out from reference TRBV18 and TRBJ2-7, the complete variable domain reads NAGVMQNPRHLVRRRGQEARLRCSPMKGHSHVYWYRQLPEEGLKFMVYLQKENIIDESGMPKERFSAEFPKEGPSILRIQQVVRGDSAAYFCASSPPLAGPSYEQYFGPGTRLTVT.

The chain carries TRBV6-4 and TRBJ2-1, with TRBD2 identical over 7 bases. The CDR3 length is 14 residues. CDR1 is MRHNA and CDR2 is SNTAGT in the germline V gene. V lost 5 bases to trimming and J lost 9 bases; unmatched junction nucleotides: 10. CDR3 sequence: CASSRLAGGSEQFF. CDR3 in DNA: TGTGCCAGCAGTAGACTAGCCGGCGGGAGTGAGCAGTTCTTC.

The chain uses TRBV18 and TRBJ2-7, with a possible D match to TRBD1 (5 bases). The germline V gene has CDR1 KGHSH and CDR2 LQKENI. Trimming left V 5 bases short and J 1 base short, with 9 bases between. The CDR3 spans 13 residues. The CDR3 nucleotides are TGTGCCAGCTCATCACGACAGTCCTACGAGCAGTACTTC. This gives the protein CASSSRQSYEQYF. Filled out from reference TRBV18 and TRBJ2-7, the complete variable domain reads NAGVMQNPRHLVRRRGQEARLRCSPMKGHSHVYWYRQLPEEGLKFMVYLQKENIIDESGMPKERFSAEFPKEGPSILRIQQVVRGDSAAYFCASSSRQSYEQYFGPGTRLTVT.

The chain combines TRBV7-3 with TRBJ2-1; 9 nucleotides match TRBD2. The CDR3 consists of 15 residues. J lost 10 bases, V lost 5 bases, and 12 bases had no gene match. Germline CDR1 and CDR2: SGHTA and FQGTGA. The CDR3 region is CASSPKSGLAGEQFF. In nucleotides, the CDR3 is TGTGCCAGCAGCCCCAAGTCGGGACTAGCAGGGGAGCAGTTCTTC.

V is TRBV9 and J is TRBJ2-2; 11 bases line up with TRBD2. This CDR3 is built from 16 residues. CDR1 is SGDLS, CDR2 YYNGEE, per germline. The ends lost 2 bases at V and 8 bases at J; junction bases unmatched: 8. CDR3 region: CASSVYSGRAKGELFF. In nucleotides, the CDR3 is TGTGCCAGCAGCGTTTATAGCGGGAGGGCCAAAGGGGAGCTGTTTTTT.

V is TRBV18 and J is TRBJ2-7; TRBD1 might be the D (6 bases). V was shortened by 4 bases and J by 6 bases, with 16 bases between the two germline ends. Germline V lookup: CDR1 KGHSH, CDR2 LQKENI. The CDR3 is 14 residues long. The DNA for the CDR3 is TGTGCCAGCTCACTCAGCCCACAGGGCCCCGAGCAGTACTTC. Its protein product is CASSLSPQGPEQYF.

V gene TRBV19 combines with J gene TRBJ2-5; D gene ambiguous. The J call is in doubt because the DNA end fits TRBJ2-7 better. In germline, CDR1 is LNHDA, CDR2 SQIVND (reference sequence). The CDR3 has 14 residues. The CDR3: CASSFSRSSYEQYF. The CDR3 coding sequence is TGTGCCAGTAGTTTTTCTAGGAGCTCCTACGAGCAGTACTTC.

This sequence joins TRBV5-1 and TRBJ1-1; tentatively, D is TRBD1 (6 bases). CDR3 size: 15 residues. Trimming pared 4 bases from V and 4 bases from J, leaving 17 bases between. The germline gives CDR1 SGHRS, CDR2 YFSETQ. The CDR3 protein is CASSLDRSQGTEAFF. CDR3 in DNA: TGCGCCAGCAGCCTTGACAGGAGCCAGGGCACTGAAGCTTTCTTT.

The chain couples TRBV5-1 to TRBJ2-5; no clear D. The DNA matches TRBJ2-7 better at its end, which makes the J call doubtful. The CDR3 runs to 14 residues. The germline V gene has CDR1 SGHRS and CDR2 YFSETQ. The CDR3, as DNA: TGCGCCAGCAGCTTGCCGGCCAGCCACTACGAGCAGTACTTC. It codes for CASSLPASHYEQYF.

The J gene is TRBJ1-2, the V gene TRBV29-1, with D possibly matching TRBD1 (6 bases). Trimming cost V 6 bases and J 4 bases, with 15 bases left between them. The germline CDR1 and CDR2 sequences are SQVTM and ANQGSEA. This CDR3 contains 13 residues. CDR3 coding DNA: TGCAGCGTCCTCCCCGGGGGGCCCTATGGCTACACCTTC. The encoded protein is CSVLPGGPYGYTF. Based on the CDR3 plus reference TRBV29-1 and TRBJ1-2, the full variable domain is SAVISQKPSRDICQRGTSLTIQCQVDSQVTMMFWYRQQPGQSLTLIATANQGSEATYESGFVIDKFPISRPNLTFSTLTVSNMSPEDSSIYLCSVLPGGPYGYTFGSGTRLTVV.

In regard to this clone: At one end the junction does not follow the germline gene, possibly because of a read error. The chain uses TRBV10-3 and TRBJ2-1; TRBD2 matches 9 bases. CDR1 and CDR2 from the germline V gene are ENHRY and SYGVKD. The CDR3 length is 16 residues. The CDR3 region is CAISPTSGNSYNEQLF. The CDR3 region has the DNA TGTGCCATCAGTCCGACTAGCGGAAACTCCTACAATGAGCAGCTCTTC.

The chain recombines TRBV7-9 with TRBJ1-1; 7 bases match TRBD1. The CDR3 is 12 residues long. Germline assignment: CDR1 SEHNR and CDR2 FQNEAQ (reference sequence). Trimming removed 10 bases from V and 7 bases from J; junction bases left unmatched: 9. CDR3 nucleotide sequence: TGTGCCATCACCTTACAGGGGTTTGAAGCTTTCTTT. This translates into CAITLQGFEAFF.

The J gene is TRBJ1-5, the V gene TRBV28; D is unresolved. Per germline, CDR1 MDHEN and CDR2 SYDVKM. CDR3 length: 14 residues. V was trimmed by 6 bases and J by 0 bases, leaving 9 bases between them. The DNA for the CDR3 is TGTGCCAGCAGGTCGCGGGGTAGCAATCAGCCCCAGCATTTT. It specifies CASRSRGSNQPQHF.

The CDR3 DNA sequence: TGTGCCAGCAGCTCCGGTCCGAGTAACAGGGTAAGGGCACCCACCCGATATTCACCCCTCCACTTT. It translates to CASSSGPSNRVRAPTRYSPLHF. The rearrangement joins TRBV7-3 to TRBJ1-6; maybe TRBD1 (6 bases). Germline-derived CDR1 and CDR2 are SGHTA and FQGTGA. Trimming stripped 4 bases from V and 8 bases from J, with 36 bases between. The CDR3 consists of 22 residues.

The genes are TRBV7-9 and TRBJ2-1, with a weak D call TRBD1 (5 bases). The CDR3 has 15 amino acids. Trimming shortened V by 6 bases and J by 0 bases, and 12 bases separated the two germline ends. CDR1 is SEHNR and CDR2 is FQNEAQ in the germline V gene (reference sequence). The CDR3 protein is CASSLDTGSYNEQFF. CDR3 coding DNA: TGTGCCAGCAGTCTGGACACGGGCTCCTACAATGAGCAGTTCTTC.

This rearrangement joins TRBV29-1 to TRBJ2-5; the D is unclear. V was pared by 3 bases and J by 2 bases, with 13 bases between. Germline CDR1 is SQVTM and CDR2 is ANQGSEA. The CDR3 loop spans 14 amino acids. CDR3 loop: CSVESQPTQETQYF. CDR3 coding DNA: TGCAGCGTTGAGTCACAGCCAACACAAGAGACCCAGTACTTC.

The chain couples TRBV2 to TRBJ2-1, with 13 bases aligning to TRBD2. Germline loops: CDR1 SNHLY, CDR2 FYNNEI. The CDR3 is made up of 18 amino acids. V was clipped by 4 bases and J by 8 bases; unmatched bases: 14. Here the CDR3 reads CASSAPRTSGSSTDEQFF. The CDR3 DNA follows: TGTGCCAGCAGTGCCCCGCGGACTAGCGGGAGTTCAACGGATGAGCAGTTCTTC.

This chain uses TRBV29-1 with TRBJ2-4, with D perhaps matching TRBD2 (6 bases). Trimming shortened V by 6 bases and J by 3 bases, and 27 bases separated the two germline ends. Germline values: CDR1 SQVTM, CDR2 ANQGSEA. This CDR3 region has 18 residues. CDR3 sequence: CSVGELGTWDGYKNIQYF. CDR3 nucleotide sequence: TGCAGCGTCGGTGAATTGGGGACTTGGGACGGATACAAAAACATTCAGTACTTC.

The rearrangement uses TRBV11-2 and TRBJ1-1; D ambiguous. V was shortened by 0 bases and J by 2 bases, with 10 bases between the two germline ends. CDR3 size: 15 residues. CDR1 and CDR2 from the germline V gene are SGHAT and FQNNGV. CDR3 DNA sequence: TGTGCCAGCAGCTTAGAAGTACGGGTAAACACTGAAGCTTTCTTT. Amino acid sequence: CASSLEVRVNTEAFF.

The V gene is TRBV4-1, the J gene TRBJ1-1; TRBD1 matches 9 bases. V gave up 0 bases and J gave up 4 bases; unmatched junction bases: 6. CDR3 length: 16 amino acids. Germline V lookup: CDR1 MGHRA, CDR2 YSYEKL. The CDR3 loop reads CASSQDLGQGSTEAFF. The CDR3 nucleotides read TGCGCCAGCAGCCAAGATCTGGGACAGGGAAGCACTGAAGCTTTCTTT.

The rearrangement links TRBV6-6 to TRBJ2-2; D is perhaps TRBD1 (6 bases). Germline values: CDR1 MNHNY, CDR2 SVGAGI (reference sequence). The CDR3 loop spans 15 amino acids. Trimming took 2 bases from V and 4 from J, leaving 11 bases between them. CDR3 nucleotides: TGTGCCAGCAGTTACGCGACAGGTCCCACCGGGGAGCTGTTTTTT. This sequence encodes CASSYATGPTGELFF.

The chain uses TRBV7-6 and TRBJ2-3, with D perhaps matching TRBD1 (5 bases). The germline V and J ends were trimmed by 1 base and 1 base, with 9 bases remaining between them. Germline assignment: CDR1 SGHVS and CDR2 FNYEAQ. The CDR3 has 15 amino acids. The CDR3 bases are TGTGCCAGCAGCTTAGAGGGGATTGGCACAGATACGCAGTATTTT. Protein: CASSLEGIGTDTQYF.